This TCR beta chain derives from a study of blood T cell repertoires in COVID-19. Looking at the study overall: Sources were T cells, B-cell-depleted T cells, or PBMCs; the material itself was cDNA or gDNA.

The table came from immunoSEQ multiplex PCR; TCRdb's copy has only in-frame clones and leaves some out. The sample includes around 43,000 clones, about 89% of them seen just once. Germline-derived CDR1 and CDR2 are MGHRA and YSYEKL. The CDR3 has 14 amino acids. Trimming stripped 5 bases from V and 5 bases from J, with 15 bases between. The clonotype was recovered from a human donor in a cohort sampled during active COVID-19. Specimen: peripheral blood. The V and J genes are TRBV4-1 and TRBJ2-5; D gene ambiguous. DNA for the CDR3: TGCGCCAGCAGCGCGCTCGAGAGGCGGGAGACCCAGTACTTC. It is translated as CASSALERRETQYF.